Shown below are 8 T cell receptor beta chains from a single sample sequenced in a study of shared clonotypes between healthy human individuals (dated by TCRdb to the early 2020s). Library preparation used the immunoSEQ multiplex PCR assay. TCRdb re-hosts the immuneACCESS table, in-frame sequences only. Its copies lack some clones; in the studies checked, an unresolved V gene accounts for under half of them, and the cause for the rest is not known. The sample table holds over 300,000 clones, of which around nine tenths were seen once. The biggest ten clones account for 15% to 20% of the sample. Sequencing used memory CD8+ T cells sorted from blood. According to the study, the label for this sample's cell subset or site signals: CD45RO+ cells pooled with CCR7-negative TemRA cells. The receptors derive from a man between 18 and 35 years old in good health.

This clone has just one count. The V and J genes are TRBV4-1 and TRBJ1-3; possible D gene TRBD1, 6 bases. Germline lookup yields CDR1 MGHRA and CDR2 YSYEKL. Trimming took 2 bases from V and 2 from J, leaving 10 bases between them. The CDR3 spans 15 residues. Here the CDR3 DNA reads TGCGCCAGCAGCCAAAACAGGGCCGCTGGAAACACCATATATTTT. This gives the protein CASSQNRAAGNTIYF.

The V gene is TRBV7-9, the J gene TRBJ2-7; D uncertain. This CDR3 comprises 15 residues. With 2 bases removed from V and 1 base from J, the gap between germline ends came to 12 bases. Germline loops: CDR1 SEHNR, CDR2 FQNEAQ (reference sequence). CDR3 in amino acids: CASSLPLGPSYEQYF. The CDR3, as DNA: TGTGCCAGCAGCTTACCCCTAGGGCCTTCCTACGAGCAGTACTTC.

The J gene is TRBJ1-2, the V gene TRBV6-6; TRBD1 aligns across 7 bases. Trimming took 6 bases from V and 6 from J; bases not matched to a gene: 7. Germline assignment: CDR1 MNHNY and CDR2 SVGAGI (reference sequence). The CDR3 is made up of 13 amino acids. CDR3 sequence: CASRNHRGDGYTF. CDR3 DNA: TGTGCCAGCAGAAATCACAGGGGTGATGGCTACACCTTC.

The V and J genes are TRBV13 and TRBJ2-5; the match to TRBD2 covers 9 bases. The CDR3 consists of 16 residues. Germline V gene lookup returns CDR1 PRHDT and CDR2 FYEKMQ (reference sequence). The junction had 12 bases not matched to a gene; V was cut back by 6 bases and J by 4 bases. Here the CDR3 DNA reads TGTGCCAGCAGTACCCGTGGCGGGGGGGAAAGAGAGACCCAGTACTTC. Its protein product is CASSTRGGGERETQYF.

V is TRBV9 and J is TRBJ1-1; D ambiguous. Trimming cost V 0 bases and J 1 base, with 7 bases left between them. The CDR3 has 14 residues. The germline V gene has CDR1 SGDLS and CDR2 YYNGEE. Written as DNA, the CDR3 is TGTGCCAGCAGCGTAGGATCGGGGAACACTGAAGCTTTCTTT. Translated, it gives CASSVGSGNTEAFF.

The genes are TRBV7-2 and TRBJ2-7; 7 bases line up with TRBD2. Trimming at V came to 0 bases and at J to 6 bases, leaving 2 bases not matched to a gene. Per germline, CDR1 SGHTA and CDR2 FQGNSA. The CDR3 is made up of 13 amino acids. This CDR3 is CASSLARESEQYF. The CDR3 nucleotides read TGTGCCAGCAGCTTAGCGCGGGAGTCCGAGCAGTACTTC.

The chain employs TRBV9 and TRBJ1-3, with 7 bases aligning to TRBD1. CDR1 SGDLS and CDR2 YYNGEE come from the germline V gene. V lost 2 bases, J lost 0 bases, and 11 bases stayed unmatched. There are 18 residues in the CDR3. The CDR3 DNA follows: TGTGCCAGCAGCGTTGAGGGGGCAGGGTTAACCTCTGGAAACACCATATATTTT. Translated, it gives CASSVEGAGLTSGNTIYF.

This chain joins TRBV4-1 and TRBJ2-7; D gene unclear. V was cut by 1 base and J by 0 bases, with 10 bases left in between. The germline CDR1 and CDR2 sequences are MGHRA and YSYEKL. The CDR3 contains 15 residues. CDR3 amino acids: CASSQASLLSYEQYF. The CDR3 region has the DNA TGCGCCAGCAGCCAAGCGTCTCTCCTCTCCTACGAGCAGTACTTC.